This TCR beta chain emerged from a study of control samples from healthy donors and cancer patients (TCRdb year 2020). CDR1 is given as SGHRS and CDR2 as YFSETQ, both from the germline V gene. The germline ends are 6 bases apart after V is trimmed by 0 bases and J by 1 base. The CDR3 runs 14 amino acids, cysteine and phenylalanine included. Only the CDR3 part of the read is kept: 42 bases, read in frame from the first base. A word on this clone: There is no known antigen for this receptor. Qualities for individual bases were not recorded, and no much larger clone is one base off.

The library was obtained by the immunoSEQ multiplex PCR assay. In its TCRdb copy, this immuneACCESS table keeps in-frame sequences only and misses some clones. Where compared with another copy, unresolved V genes explain less than half of these, and the others have no known cause. This sample holds tens of thousands of clones; about nine tenths were observed only once. The top ten constitute around 9.5% of the sample. Sequences were obtained from PBMCs. The chain joins TRBV5-1 to TRBJ2-3; the D gene lacks a confident call. The receptor comes from a woman aged 45-60 years with colorectal cancer. For the CDR3, the sequence is CASSLAVGTDTQYF. The sequence in DNA is TGCGCCAGCAGCTTGGCCGTCGGCACAGATACGCAGTATTTT.